The entry that follows covers one T cell receptor beta chain sequence. Its antigen is currently unknown. As for time point: week 35, safety follow-up. Doses comprised 300 ug of mutant IDH1 20-mer peptide each, plus topical imiquimod. Germline CDR1 SGHDT, CDR2 YYEEEE. V lost 4 bases, J lost 1 base, and 8 bases lay in between. CDR3 size: 13 residues. Sequencing was performed with immunoSEQ multiplex PCR; in TCRdb, only in-frame clones are kept and a portion is missing. The table records fewer than 90,000 clones, roughly 83% of them present only once. This sample was taken from a study of a mutant IDH1 vaccine in newly diagnosed glioma. On the study more broadly: Treated patients had a mean age of about 40 years and a sex split that was around 62% male and about 38% female.

The sequence was obtained from a man between 18 and 35 years old with glioma. This rearrangement joins TRBV5-6 to TRBJ1-2; no clear D. The source was PBMCs, collected from a glioma patient whose treatment included an IDH1 peptide vaccine. The CDR3 sequence: CASSRTLNYGYTF. CDR3 DNA: TGTGCCAGCAGCCGGACTCTTAACTATGGCTACACCTTC.